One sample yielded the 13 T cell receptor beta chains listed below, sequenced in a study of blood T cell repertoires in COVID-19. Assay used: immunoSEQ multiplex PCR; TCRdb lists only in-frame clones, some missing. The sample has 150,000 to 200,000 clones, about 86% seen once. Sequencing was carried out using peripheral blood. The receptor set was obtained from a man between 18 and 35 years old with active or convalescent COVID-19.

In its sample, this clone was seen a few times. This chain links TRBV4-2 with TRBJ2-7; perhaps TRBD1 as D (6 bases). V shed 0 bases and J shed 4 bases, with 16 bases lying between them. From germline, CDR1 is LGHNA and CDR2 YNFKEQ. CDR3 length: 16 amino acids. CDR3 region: CASSQDGWDIDYEQYF. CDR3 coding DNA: TGTGCCAGCAGCCAAGATGGCTGGGACATCGATTACGAGCAGTACTTC.

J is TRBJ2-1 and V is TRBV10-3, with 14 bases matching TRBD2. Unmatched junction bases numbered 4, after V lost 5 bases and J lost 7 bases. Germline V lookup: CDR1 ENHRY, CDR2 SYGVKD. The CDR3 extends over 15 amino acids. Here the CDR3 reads CAISPGTSGSNEQFF. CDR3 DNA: TGTGCCATCAGTCCAGGGACTAGCGGGAGTAATGAGCAGTTCTTC.

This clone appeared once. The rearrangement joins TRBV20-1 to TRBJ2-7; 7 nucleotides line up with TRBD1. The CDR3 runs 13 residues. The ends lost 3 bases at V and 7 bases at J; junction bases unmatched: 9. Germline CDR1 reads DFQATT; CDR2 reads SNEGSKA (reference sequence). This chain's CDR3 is CSASSHRGEEQYV. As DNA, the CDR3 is TGCAGTGCTAGTTCGCACAGGGGCGAGGAGCAGTACGTC.

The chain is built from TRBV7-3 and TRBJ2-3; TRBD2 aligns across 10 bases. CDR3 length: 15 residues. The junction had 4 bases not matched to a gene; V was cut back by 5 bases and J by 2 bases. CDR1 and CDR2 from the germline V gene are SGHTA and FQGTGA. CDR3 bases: TGTGCCAGCAGCCGGACTAGCGGAGACACAGATACGCAGTATTTT. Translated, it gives CASSRTSGDTDTQYF.

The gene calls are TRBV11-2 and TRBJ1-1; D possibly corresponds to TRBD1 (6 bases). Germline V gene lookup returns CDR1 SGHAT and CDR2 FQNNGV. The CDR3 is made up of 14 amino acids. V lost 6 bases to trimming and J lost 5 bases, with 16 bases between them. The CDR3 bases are TGTGCCAGCAGTTACAGGGCACCCCGGACTGAAGCTTTCTTT. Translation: CASSYRAPRTEAFF.

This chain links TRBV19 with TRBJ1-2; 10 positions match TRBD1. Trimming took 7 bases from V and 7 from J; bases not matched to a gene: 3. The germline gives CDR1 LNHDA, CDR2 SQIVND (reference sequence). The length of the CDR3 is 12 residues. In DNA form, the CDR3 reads TGTGCCAGTACTGACAGGGGGCCTGGCTACACCTTC. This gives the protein CASTDRGPGYTF.

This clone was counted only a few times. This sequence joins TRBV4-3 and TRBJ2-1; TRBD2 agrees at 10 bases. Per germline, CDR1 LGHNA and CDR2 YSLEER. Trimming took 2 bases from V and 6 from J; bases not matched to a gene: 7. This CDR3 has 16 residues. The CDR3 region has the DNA TGCGCCAGCAGCCAATCCGGACTAGCGGTTTCCAATGAGCAGTTCTTC. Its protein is CASSQSGLAVSNEQFF.

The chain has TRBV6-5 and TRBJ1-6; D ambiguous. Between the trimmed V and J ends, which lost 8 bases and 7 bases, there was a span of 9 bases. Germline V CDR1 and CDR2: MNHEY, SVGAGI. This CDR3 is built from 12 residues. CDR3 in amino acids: CASHGLNSPLHF. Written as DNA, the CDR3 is TGTGCCAGCCACGGACTGAATTCACCCCTCCACTTT.

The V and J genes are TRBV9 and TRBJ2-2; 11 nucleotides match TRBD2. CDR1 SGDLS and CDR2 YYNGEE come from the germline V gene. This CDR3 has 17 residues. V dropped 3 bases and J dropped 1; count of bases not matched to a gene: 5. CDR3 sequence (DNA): TGTGCCAGCAGCGCGCGAGGGACTAGCGGGAACACCGGGGAGCTGTTTTTT. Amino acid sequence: CASSARGTSGNTGELFF. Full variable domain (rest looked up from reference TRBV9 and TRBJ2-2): DSGVTQTPKHLITATGQRVTLRCSPRSGDLSVYWYQQSLDQGLQFLIQYYNGEERAKGNILERFSAQQFPDLHSELNLSSLELGDSALYFCASSARGTSGNTGELFFGEGSRLTVL.

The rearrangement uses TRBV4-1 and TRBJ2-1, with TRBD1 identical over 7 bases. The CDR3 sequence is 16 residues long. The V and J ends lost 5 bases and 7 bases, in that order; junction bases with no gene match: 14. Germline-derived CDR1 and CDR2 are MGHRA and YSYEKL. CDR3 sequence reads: CASSIPGTAIINEQFF. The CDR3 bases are TGCGCCAGCAGCATCCCCGGGACAGCAATTATTAATGAGCAGTTCTTC.

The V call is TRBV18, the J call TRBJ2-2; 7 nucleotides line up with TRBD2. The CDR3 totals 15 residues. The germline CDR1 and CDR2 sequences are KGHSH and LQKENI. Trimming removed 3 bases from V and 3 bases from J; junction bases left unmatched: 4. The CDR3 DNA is TGTGCCAGCTCACCGCGACTAGCCGACACCGGGGAGCTGTTTTTT. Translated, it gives CASSPRLADTGELFF.

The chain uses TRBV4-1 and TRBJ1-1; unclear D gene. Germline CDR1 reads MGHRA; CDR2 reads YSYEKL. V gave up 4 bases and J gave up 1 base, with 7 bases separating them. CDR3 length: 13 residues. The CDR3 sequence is CASSLEGNTEAFF. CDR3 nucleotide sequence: TGCGCCAGCAGCCTCGAGGGGAACACTGAAGCTTTCTTT.

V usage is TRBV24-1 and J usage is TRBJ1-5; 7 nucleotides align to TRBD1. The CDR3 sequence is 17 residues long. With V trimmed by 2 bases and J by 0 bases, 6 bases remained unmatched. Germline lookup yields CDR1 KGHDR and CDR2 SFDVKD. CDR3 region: CATSDSRQGHSNQPQHF. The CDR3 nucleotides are TGTGCCACCAGTGATTCCCGACAGGGCCATAGCAATCAGCCCCAGCATTTT.